The clone carrying this T cell receptor beta chain was found many times. Documented time point: patch test 1, 2 weeks after DPC sensitization. This sample's treatment: therapeutic diphenylcyclopropenone sensitization with weekly scalp DPC. Individual cDNA molecules received unique molecular identifiers in the library. As originally analysed: Across samples, TCR counts had a median of about 92,000 and ranged from about 23,224 to 690,600. MiXCR was run by TCRdb on the RACE reads, yielding one entry per CDR3 protein. In this record, the V and J calls reflect TCRdb's handling and not the investigators' own analysis. The sample yields around 190,000 distinct CDR3 sequences, around 24% seen once. The data were taken from a study of human T cells and chemical hapten exposure. About the research overall: There were weekly diphenylcyclopropenone doses to the scalp for patients throughout the approximately 24-week study. Small discrepancies in pooled library volume mainly accounted for the varying TCR yields per sample.

The sequence derives from a woman in her forties or fifties with alopecia areata. Some clones in this sample may be carry-over from other donors' samples. This sample comprised whole blood, obtained in connection with sensitization to the hapten diphenylcyclopropenone (DPC).

CDR3 in DNA: TGTGCCAGCAGCGTAGGGGTAGGGGCTGACGAGCAGTACTTC. The encoded protein is CASSVGVGADEQYF. The rearrangement joins TRBV9 to TRBJ2-7, with D perhaps matching TRBD1 (5 bases). Germline values: CDR1 SGDLS, CDR2 YYNGEE. V lost 0 bases to trimming and J lost 5 bases, with 12 bases between them. The CDR3 sequence is 14 residues long. The entire variable domain, with the rest obtained from reference TRBV9 and TRBJ2-7, is as follows: DSGVTQTPKHLITATGQRVTLRCSPRSGDLSVYWYQQSLDQGLQFLIQYYNGEERAKGNILERFSAQQFPDLHSELNLSSLELGDSALYFCASSVGVGADEQYFGPGTRLTVT.